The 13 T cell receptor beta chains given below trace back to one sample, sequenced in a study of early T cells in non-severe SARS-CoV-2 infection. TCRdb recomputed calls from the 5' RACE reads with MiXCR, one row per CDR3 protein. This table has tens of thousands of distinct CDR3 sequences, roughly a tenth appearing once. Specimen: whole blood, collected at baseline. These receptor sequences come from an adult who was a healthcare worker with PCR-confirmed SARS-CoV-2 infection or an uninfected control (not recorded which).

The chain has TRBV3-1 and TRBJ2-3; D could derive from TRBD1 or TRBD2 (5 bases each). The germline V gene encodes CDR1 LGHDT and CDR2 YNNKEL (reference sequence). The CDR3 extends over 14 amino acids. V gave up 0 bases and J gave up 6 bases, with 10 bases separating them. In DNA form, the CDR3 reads TGTGCCAGCAGCCAAGAGAGGGGAGCGGATACGCAGTATTTT. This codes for CASSQERGADTQYF.

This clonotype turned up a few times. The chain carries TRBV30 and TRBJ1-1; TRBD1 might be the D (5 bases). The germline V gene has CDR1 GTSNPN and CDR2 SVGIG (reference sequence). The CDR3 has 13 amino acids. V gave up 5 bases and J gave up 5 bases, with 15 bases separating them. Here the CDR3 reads CAWVVMGGTEAFF. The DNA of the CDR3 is TGTGCCTGGGTTGTGATGGGGGGTACTGAAGCTTTCTTT.

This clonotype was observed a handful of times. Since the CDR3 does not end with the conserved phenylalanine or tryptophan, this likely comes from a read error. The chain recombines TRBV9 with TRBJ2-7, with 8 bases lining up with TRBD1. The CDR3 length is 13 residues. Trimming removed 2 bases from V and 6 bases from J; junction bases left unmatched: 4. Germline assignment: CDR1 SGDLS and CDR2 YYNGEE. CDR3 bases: TGTGCCAGCAGCGTGACAGGGGTGGCCGAGCAGTACTCC. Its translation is CASSVTGVAEQYS.

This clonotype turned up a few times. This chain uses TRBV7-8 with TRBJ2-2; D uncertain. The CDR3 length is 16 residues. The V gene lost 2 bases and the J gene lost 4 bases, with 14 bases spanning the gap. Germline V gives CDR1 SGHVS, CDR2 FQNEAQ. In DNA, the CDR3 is TGTGCCAGCAGCTTATTCGGCAGCCAAGGCACCGGGGAGCTGTTTTTT. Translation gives CASSLFGSQGTGELFF. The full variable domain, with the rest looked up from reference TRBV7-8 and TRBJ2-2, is GAGVSQSPRYKVAKRGQDVALRCDPISGHVSLFWYQQALGQGPEFLTYFQNEAQLDKSGLPSDRFFAERPEGSVSTLKIQRTQQEDSAVYLCASSLFGSQGTGELFFGEGSRLTVL.

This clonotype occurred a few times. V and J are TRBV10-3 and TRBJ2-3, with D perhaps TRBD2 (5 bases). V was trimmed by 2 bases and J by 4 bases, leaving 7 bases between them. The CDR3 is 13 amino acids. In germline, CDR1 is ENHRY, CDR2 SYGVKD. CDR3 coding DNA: TGTGCCATCAGTGAGATGGAGGCAGATACGCAGTATTTT. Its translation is CAISEMEADTQYF.

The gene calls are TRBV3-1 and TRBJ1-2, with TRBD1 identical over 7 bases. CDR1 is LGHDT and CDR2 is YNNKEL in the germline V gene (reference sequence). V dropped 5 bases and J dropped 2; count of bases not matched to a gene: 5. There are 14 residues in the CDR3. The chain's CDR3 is CASSFGQANYGYTF. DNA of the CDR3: TGTGCCAGCAGCTTCGGACAGGCCAACTATGGCTACACCTTC.

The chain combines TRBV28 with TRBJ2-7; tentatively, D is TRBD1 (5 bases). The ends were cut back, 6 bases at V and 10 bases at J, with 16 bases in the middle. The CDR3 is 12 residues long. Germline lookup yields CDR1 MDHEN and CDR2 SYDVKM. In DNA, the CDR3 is TGTGCCAGCAGCCAAATCAGGGAATTCCAGTACTTC. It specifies CASSQIREFQYF.

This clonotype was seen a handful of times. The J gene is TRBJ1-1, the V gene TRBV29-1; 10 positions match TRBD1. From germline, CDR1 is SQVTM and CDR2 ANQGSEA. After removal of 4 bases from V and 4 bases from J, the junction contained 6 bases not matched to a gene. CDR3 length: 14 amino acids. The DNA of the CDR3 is TGCAGCGTTGCCCAGGACAGGGGGAGCACTGAAGCTTTCTTT. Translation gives CSVAQDRGSTEAFF. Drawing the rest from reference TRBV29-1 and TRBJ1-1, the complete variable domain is SAVISQKPSRDICQRGTSLTIQCQVDSQVTMMFWYRQQPGQSLTLIATANQGSEATYESGFVIDKFPISRPNLTFSTLTVSNMSPEDSSIYLCSVAQDRGSTEAFFGQGTRLTVV.

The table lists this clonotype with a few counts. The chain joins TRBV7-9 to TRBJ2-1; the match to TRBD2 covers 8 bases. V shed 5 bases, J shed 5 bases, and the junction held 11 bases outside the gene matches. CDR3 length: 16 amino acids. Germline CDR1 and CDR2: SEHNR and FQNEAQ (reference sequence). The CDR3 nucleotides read TGTGCCAGCAGCCCTCAGCGGGGGCAGGTGGACAATGAGCAGTTCTTC. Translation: CASSPQRGQVDNEQFF.

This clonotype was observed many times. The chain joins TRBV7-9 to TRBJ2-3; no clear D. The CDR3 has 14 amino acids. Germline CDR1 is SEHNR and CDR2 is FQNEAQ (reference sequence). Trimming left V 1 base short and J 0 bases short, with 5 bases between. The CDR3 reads CASSLESSTDTQYF. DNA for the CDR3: TGTGCCAGCAGCTTAGAATCGAGCACAGATACGCAGTATTTT.

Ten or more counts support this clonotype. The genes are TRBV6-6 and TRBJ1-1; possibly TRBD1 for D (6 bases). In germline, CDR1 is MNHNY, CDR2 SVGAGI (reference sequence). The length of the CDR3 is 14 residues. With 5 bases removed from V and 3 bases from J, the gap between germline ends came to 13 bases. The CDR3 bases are TGTGCCAGCAGTCTGGACAGTTTATACACTGAAGCTTTCTTT. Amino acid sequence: CASSLDSLYTEAFF.

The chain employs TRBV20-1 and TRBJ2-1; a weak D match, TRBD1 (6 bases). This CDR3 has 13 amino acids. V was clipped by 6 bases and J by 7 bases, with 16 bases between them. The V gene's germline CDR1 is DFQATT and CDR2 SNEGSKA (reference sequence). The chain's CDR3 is CSASDRPGNEQFF. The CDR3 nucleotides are TGCAGTGCGTCTGACAGGCCGGGAAATGAGCAGTTCTTC.

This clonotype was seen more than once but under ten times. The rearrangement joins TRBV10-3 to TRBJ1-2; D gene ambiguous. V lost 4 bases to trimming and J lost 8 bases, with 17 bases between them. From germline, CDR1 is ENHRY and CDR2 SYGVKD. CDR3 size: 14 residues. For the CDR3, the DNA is TGTGCCATCAGTGCTAGGGAGGGCTTTGGAGGCTACACCTTC. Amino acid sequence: CAISAREGFGGYTF.